These 5 T cell receptor beta chains came from one sample sequenced in a study of molecular identifiers for immune sequencing clone quantification. MiXCR, applied by TCRdb to the PCR reads, yields one record per CDR3 protein. The sample carries about 640,000 distinct CDR3 sequences, 15% to 20% recorded once. The sample consisted of naive CD8+ T cells from blood, with Jurkat cell RNA spiked in. Indicated subset: FACS-sorted CD8+CD4-CCR7+CD45RA+ naive T cells. The source of these receptors is a human donor in good health. Some libraries in this study had Jurkat cell RNA spiked in.

The chain uses TRBV3-1 and TRBJ2-5; TRBD2 aligns across 11 bases. The CDR3 has 15 residues. J lost 4 bases, V lost 0 bases, and 1 base had no gene match. In germline, CDR1 is LGHDT, CDR2 YNNKEL (reference sequence). CDR3 sequence reads: CASSQEGTSGETQYF. CDR3 DNA sequence: TGTGCCAGCAGCCAAGAAGGGACTAGCGGAGAGACCCAGTACTTC.

Ten or more counts support this clonotype. V and J are TRBV28 and TRBJ2-7; D might be TRBD2 (6 bases). Looked up from germline, CDR1 is MDHEN and CDR2 is SYDVKM. V was clipped by 7 bases and J by 0 bases, with 13 bases between them. CDR3 length: 14 residues. CDR3 DNA sequence: TGTGCCAGCAACTCCGGGACTCCCTCCTACGAGCAGTACTTC. Translating gives CASNSGTPSYEQYF. Based on the CDR3 plus reference TRBV28 and TRBJ2-7, the full variable domain is DVKVTQSSRYLVKRTGEKVFLECVQDMDHENMFWYRQDPGLGLRLIYFSYDVKMKEKGDIPEGYSVSREKKERFSLILESASTNQTSMYLCASNSGTPSYEQYFGPGTRLTVT.

This clonotype came up many times. The chain couples TRBV7-9 to TRBJ2-1; D is undetermined. The V end lost 3 bases, the J end lost 8 bases, and 14 bases lay between the germline ends. The CDR3 sequence is 14 residues long. CDR1 and CDR2 (germline): SEHNR, FQNEAQ (reference sequence). The CDR3 nucleotides are TGTGCCAGCAGCTTCGGCAGCGACTTGGATGAGCAGTTCTTC. It specifies CASSFGSDLDEQFF.

Worth noting for this clonotype: It may be a read error: a sequence one base away is much more abundant. J is TRBJ2-5 and V is TRBV13; D not certain. The CDR3 is 11 amino acids. CDR1 and CDR2 from the germline V gene are PRHDT and FYEKMQ (reference sequence). The DNA for the CDR3 is TGTGCCAGCAGCGTCGGAGAGACCCAGTGCTTC. As protein: CASSVGETQCF.

This clonotype appeared a few times. The chain employs TRBV7-9 and TRBJ2-7, with TRBD1 as a possible D gene (6 bases). Germline V gene lookup returns CDR1 SEHNR and CDR2 FQNEAQ (reference sequence). The CDR3 spans 15 residues. Trimming pared 8 bases from V and 2 bases from J, leaving 19 bases between. This chain's CDR3 is CASGSRTETTYEQYF. The DNA for the CDR3 is TGTGCCAGCGGCTCAAGGACAGAAACCACCTACGAGCAGTACTTC.